This T cell receptor (beta chain) derives from a study of human T cells and chemical hapten exposure. Across the whole study: TCR yield per sample varied, mainly due to pooled library volumes.

V was trimmed by 0 bases and J by 7 bases, leaving 12 bases between them. From germline, CDR1 is LGHDT and CDR2 YNNKEL (reference sequence). This CDR3 has 14 amino acids. This clonotype has just a few counts. Its antigen is currently unknown. This sample's time point: patch test 2, 6 weeks after DPC sensitization. The treatment here: therapeutic diphenylcyclopropenone sensitization with weekly scalp DPC. Overall study results and limits: Higher patch test scores went with higher counts of PT1 expanded TCRs.

The library tagged individual cDNA molecules with unique molecular identifiers. TCRdb reanalysed the RACE reads using MiXCR and keeps one entry per CDR3 protein. The sample holds more than 75,000 distinct CDR3 sequences, about 10% seen once. The receptor comes from a young woman with alopecia areata. Some clones in this sample may be carry-over from other donors' samples. The rearrangement links TRBV3-1 to TRBJ1-2; D remains ambiguous. Sequencing used whole blood, obtained in connection with sensitization to the hapten diphenylcyclopropenone (DPC). This chain's CDR3 is CASSQDWGSGGYTF. As DNA, the CDR3 is TGTGCCAGCAGCCAAGATTGGGGATCTGGTGGCTACACCTTC.